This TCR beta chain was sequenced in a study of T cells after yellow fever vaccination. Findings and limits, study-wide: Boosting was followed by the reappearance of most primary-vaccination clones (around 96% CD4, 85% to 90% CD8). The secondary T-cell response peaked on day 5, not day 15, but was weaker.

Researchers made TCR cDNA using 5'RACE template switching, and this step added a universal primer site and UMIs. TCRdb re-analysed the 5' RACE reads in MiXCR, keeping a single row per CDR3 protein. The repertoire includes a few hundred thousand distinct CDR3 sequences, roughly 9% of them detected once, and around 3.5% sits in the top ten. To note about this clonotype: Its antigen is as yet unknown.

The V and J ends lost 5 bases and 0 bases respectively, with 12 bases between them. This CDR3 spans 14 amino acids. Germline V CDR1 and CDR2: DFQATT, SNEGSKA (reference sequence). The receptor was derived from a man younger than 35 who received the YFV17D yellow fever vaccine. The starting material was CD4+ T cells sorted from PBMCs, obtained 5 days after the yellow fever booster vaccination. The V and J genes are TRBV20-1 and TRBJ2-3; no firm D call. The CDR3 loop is CSARPSYSTDTQYF. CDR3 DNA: TGCAGTGCTCGACCTAGTTACAGCACAGATACGCAGTATTTT.